One and the same sample provided the 22 T cell receptor beta chains below, sequenced in a study of a mutant IDH1 vaccine in newly diagnosed glioma. Documented time point: baseline, week 1 (first vaccination visit). Noted treatment: pre-vaccination baseline after standard-of-care therapy. Profiled with immunoSEQ multiplex PCR; TCRdb holds only in-frame clones, not every one. Of tens of thousands of clones detected, approximately 80% appear once; the ten largest clones hold around 21%. The sequencing used PBMCs, collected from a glioma patient treated with radiotherapy, temozolomide or both. These receptors were taken from a man younger than 35 with glioma.

The chain carries TRBV30 and TRBJ2-2, with D possibly matching TRBD2 (6 bases). Germline CDR1 and CDR2: GTSNPN and SVGIG (reference sequence). CDR3 length: 14 residues. V gave up 2 bases and J gave up 4 bases, with 11 bases separating them. Here the CDR3 reads CAWSRRGGTGELFF. The DNA of the CDR3 is TGTGCCTGGAGTCGGAGGGGAGGCACCGGGGAGCTGTTTTTT.

The rearrangement links TRBV6-1 to TRBJ1-1; 8 bases map to TRBD1. This CDR3 has 13 amino acids. V lost 4 bases to trimming and J lost 8 bases; unmatched junction nucleotides: 6. CDR1 is MNHNS, CDR2 SASEGT, per germline. The CDR3 here is CASSVSGGAEAFF. Written as DNA, the CDR3 is TGTGCCAGCAGTGTCTCAGGGGGCGCGGAAGCTTTCTTT.

This clone was counted once. The chain joins TRBV10-3 to TRBJ2-5, with D hard to call. This CDR3 has 12 residues. Germline assignment: CDR1 ENHRY and CDR2 SYGVKD. Trimming took off 3 bases at V and 5 bases at J, with 7 bases between the two ends. The CDR3 sequence is CAISENRETQYF. The CDR3 nucleotides are TGTGCCATCAGTGAAAATCGGGAGACCCAGTACTTC.

The chain employs TRBV7-2 and TRBJ2-1, with D possibly matching TRBD2 (6 bases). Per germline, CDR1 SGHTA and CDR2 FQGNSA. The CDR3 has 15 amino acids. The germline V and J ends were trimmed by 3 bases and 8 bases, with 17 bases remaining between them. The CDR3 region has the DNA TGTGCCAGCAGCTTCCTAAAAAGGGACTTCGATGAGCAGTTCTTC. Translated: CASSFLKRDFDEQFF.

The chain combines TRBV5-1 with TRBJ1-1; D is undetermined. Looked up from germline, CDR1 is SGHRS and CDR2 is YFSETQ. The length of the CDR3 is 16 residues. The V end lost 5 bases, the J end lost 2 bases, and 19 bases lay between the germline ends. CDR3 protein: CASRVGDTSFNTEAFF. CDR3 nucleotide sequence: TGCGCCAGCAGAGTGGGAGACACCTCCTTTAACACTGAAGCTTTCTTT.

This clone has just a few counts. The CDR3 loop reads CASSPDNPARNTEAFF. The CDR3 bases are TGTGCCAGCAGCCCCGACAATCCCGCCCGGAACACTGAAGCTTTCTTT. V is TRBV9 and J is TRBJ1-1; D is unresolved. CDR3 size: 16 residues. Trimming shortened V by 4 bases and J by 1 base, and 17 bases separated the two germline ends. Looked up from germline, CDR1 is SGDLS and CDR2 is YYNGEE.

This chain joins TRBV4-1 and TRBJ1-4, with D perhaps matching TRBD1 (6 bases). Trimming stripped 4 bases from V and 8 bases from J, with 20 bases between. This CDR3 has 16 residues. Germline V gene lookup returns CDR1 MGHRA and CDR2 YSYEKL. The CDR3 reads CASSPQQGRGGEKLFF. The CDR3 region has the DNA TGCGCCAGCAGCCCCCAACAGGGTCGGGGAGGGGAAAAACTGTTTTTT.

The chain has TRBV5-6 and TRBJ1-2, with a tentative D call TRBD1 (5 bases). The CDR3 contains 14 residues. From germline, CDR1 is SGHDT and CDR2 YYEEEE. The V and J ends lost 4 bases and 9 bases respectively, with 19 bases between them. In DNA, the CDR3 is TGTGCCAGCAGCCCCAGTCAGGGATTTAGAAGCTACACCTTC. It translates to CASSPSQGFRSYTF.

This CDR3 is CSVSGLGYEQYF. In DNA form, the CDR3 reads TGCAGCGTTTCGGGTCTTGGGTACGAGCAGTACTTC. The V gene is TRBV29-1, the J gene TRBJ2-7; no reliable D call. CDR1 and CDR2 from the germline V gene are SQVTM and ANQGSEA. CDR3 length equals 12 residues. The ends were cut back, 5 bases at V and 4 bases at J, with 12 bases in the middle.

The chain joins TRBV4-3 to TRBJ2-3; D uncertain. Germline V gives CDR1 LGHNA, CDR2 YSLEER. Trimming removed 0 bases from V and 5 bases from J, with 9 bases in between. The CDR3 sequence is 14 residues long. The CDR3 loop reads CASSQDRIVDTQYF. The CDR3 DNA reads TGCGCCAGCAGCCAAGATCGTATCGTAGATACGCAGTATTTT.

This clone was observed a few times. The chain has TRBV28 and TRBJ2-1; 7 bases are a match to TRBD2. V shed 6 bases, J shed 8 bases, and the junction held 13 bases outside the gene matches. The CDR3 is made up of 15 amino acids. Germline lookup yields CDR1 MDHEN and CDR2 SYDVKM. CDR3 nucleotide sequence: TGTGCCAGCAGCCTCGGACTAGAGTATACCGATGAGCAGTTCTTC. Translating it yields CASSLGLEYTDEQFF.

This clone was picked up one time. This chain uses TRBV21-1 with TRBJ1-1. TRBV21-1 is given as a pseudogene. The CDR3 is 11 amino acids. The CDR3 DNA follows: TGTGCCAGCAGCAGGGACACTGAAGCTTTCTTT. Protein: CASSRDTEAFF.

The chain couples TRBV6-5 to TRBJ2-7; D may be TRBD1 (5 bases). V was pared by 2 bases and J by 5 bases, with 10 bases between. The CDR3 sequence is 13 residues long. From germline, CDR1 is MNHEY and CDR2 SVGAGI. The CDR3 region is CASSYSKGNEQYF. The DNA for the CDR3 is TGTGCCAGCAGTTACAGCAAGGGGAACGAGCAGTACTTC.

This chain's CDR3 is CASSLSRGGLAEETQYF. The DNA of the CDR3 is TGTGCCAGCAGCCTATCAAGGGGGGGACTAGCGGAAGAGACCCAGTACTTC. This rearrangement joins TRBV7-9 to TRBJ2-5; 11 bases line up with TRBD2. V lost 5 bases, J lost 3 bases, and 11 bases stayed unmatched. CDR1 and CDR2 (germline): SEHNR, FQNEAQ (reference sequence). The CDR3 spans 17 residues.

This clone was picked up one time. The rearrangement uses TRBV18 and TRBJ2-5; 8 nucleotides match TRBD1. CDR3 length: 17 amino acids. The germline gives CDR1 KGHSH, CDR2 LQKENI. The J segment lost 2 bases and the V segment lost 3 bases, leaving 11 bases of the junction unmatched. The CDR3 region is CASSPSYRTGIQETQYF. The CDR3, as DNA: TGTGCCAGCTCACCTTCCTATCGGACAGGGATACAAGAGACCCAGTACTTC.

This chain links TRBV29-1 with TRBJ2-3, with 10 bases matching TRBD1. V lost 7 bases and J lost 6; bases outside the gene matches: 4. Germline assignment: CDR1 SQVTM and CDR2 ANQGSEA. The CDR3 is 12 amino acids. This CDR3 is CSADRGPDTQYF. CDR3 nucleotides: TGCAGCGCTGACAGGGGGCCGGATACGCAGTATTTT.

This sequence joins TRBV9 and TRBJ2-7; weak D call: TRBD1 (6 bases). With 0 bases removed from V and 3 bases from J, the gap between germline ends came to 13 bases. This CDR3 spans 15 amino acids. Germline loops: CDR1 SGDLS, CDR2 YYNGEE. CDR3 region: CASSVAGQGFYEQYF. The CDR3 DNA is TGTGCCAGCAGCGTAGCGGGCCAGGGGTTCTACGAGCAGTACTTC.

This chain links TRBV11-2 with TRBJ2-7, with 8 bases fitting TRBD2. Unmatched junction bases numbered 7, after V lost 0 bases and J lost 6 bases. Germline V gene sequence: CDR1 SGHAT, CDR2 FQNNGV. This CDR3 is built from 15 residues. The CDR3 DNA reads TGTGCCAGCAGCTTAGATCCGGGAGGGCCCTCCGAGCAGTACTTC. Amino acids: CASSLDPGGPSEQYF.

The chain combines TRBV7-9 with TRBJ1-2; TRBD1 aligns across 10 bases. In germline, CDR1 is SEHNR, CDR2 FQNEAQ (reference sequence). Trimming took 6 bases from V and 8 from J; bases not matched to a gene: 6. The CDR3 spans 13 residues. This CDR3 is CASRSGTGDGYTF. The CDR3, as DNA: TGTGCCAGCAGGTCCGGGACAGGGGACGGCTACACCTTC.

V is TRBV7-9 and J is TRBJ2-7, with TRBD1 matching 7 bases. Germline V lookup: CDR1 SEHNR, CDR2 FQNEAQ (reference sequence). This CDR3 is built from 13 residues. The ends lost 6 bases at V and 2 bases at J; junction bases unmatched: 4. The CDR3 region has the DNA TGTGCCAGCAGTCGGGGACAGACCTACGAGCAGTACTTC. Translated: CASSRGQTYEQYF.

This chain uses TRBV30 with TRBJ1-6; tentative D call: TRBD1 (6 bases). The germline V gene encodes CDR1 GTSNPN and CDR2 SVGIG (reference sequence). CDR3 length: 13 amino acids. Written as DNA, the CDR3 is TGTGGGGGCCAGACAGGCTACAATTCACCCCTCCACTTT. This gives the protein CGGQTGYNSPLHF.

This chain uses TRBV6-1 with TRBJ2-1; weak D call: TRBD2 (5 bases). The CDR3 totals 11 residues. Germline values: CDR1 MNHNS, CDR2 SASEGT. Trimming cost V 11 bases and J 2 bases, with 7 bases left between them. This CDR3 is CAGGTYNEQFF. CDR3 coding DNA: TGTGCCGGAGGAACCTACAATGAGCAGTTCTTC.